This T cell receptor beta chain was captured by sequencing in a study of spatial heterogeneity in lung cancer. General study findings and limits: One measure, the expanded intratumoral alpha and beta TCR count, tracked tumor mutation counts.

TCRdb fed the 5' RACE reads into MiXCR, producing one record per CDR3 protein. The sample has approximately 11,000 distinct CDR3 sequences; approximately 15% are singletons. With respect to this clonotype: Its antigen is not identified.

Time point meaning: sample taken at primary tumor resection. With 4 bases removed from V and 5 bases from J, the gap between germline ends came to 9 bases. Germline V gives CDR1 KGHSH, CDR2 LQKENI. The CDR3 is 13 residues long. Sequenced material: lung tumor tissue, taken at surgery. This chain uses TRBV18 with TRBJ2-1; maybe TRBD1 (6 bases). The sequence came from a male donor with early-stage non-small cell lung cancer. This CDR3 is CASSLRQDNEQFF. DNA of the CDR3: TGTGCCAGCTCACTTCGACAGGACAATGAGCAGTTCTTC.